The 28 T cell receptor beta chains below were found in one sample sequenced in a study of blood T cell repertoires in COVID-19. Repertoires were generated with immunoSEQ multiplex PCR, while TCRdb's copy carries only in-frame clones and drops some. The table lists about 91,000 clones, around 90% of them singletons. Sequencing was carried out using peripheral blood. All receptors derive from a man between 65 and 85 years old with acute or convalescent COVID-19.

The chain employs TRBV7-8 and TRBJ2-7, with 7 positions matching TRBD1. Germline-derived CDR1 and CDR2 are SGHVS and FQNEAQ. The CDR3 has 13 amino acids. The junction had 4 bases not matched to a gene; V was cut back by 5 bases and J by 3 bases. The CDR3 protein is CASSPGQSYEQYF. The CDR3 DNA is TGTGCCAGCAGCCCGGGACAGAGCTACGAGCAGTACTTC.

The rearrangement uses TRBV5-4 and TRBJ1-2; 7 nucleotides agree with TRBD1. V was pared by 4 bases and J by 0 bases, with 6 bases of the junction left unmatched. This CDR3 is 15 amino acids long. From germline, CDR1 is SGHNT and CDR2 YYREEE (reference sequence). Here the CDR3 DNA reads TGTGCCAGCAGCGGTGCGGGGACAGCTAACTATGGCTACACCTTC. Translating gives CASSGAGTANYGYTF.

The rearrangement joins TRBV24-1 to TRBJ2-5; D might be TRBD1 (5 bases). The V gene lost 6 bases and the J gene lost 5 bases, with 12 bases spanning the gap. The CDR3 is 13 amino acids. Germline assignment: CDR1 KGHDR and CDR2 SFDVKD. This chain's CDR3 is CATSSGKGETQYF. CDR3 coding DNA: TGTGCCACCAGTTCCGGCAAGGGGGAGACCCAGTACTTC.

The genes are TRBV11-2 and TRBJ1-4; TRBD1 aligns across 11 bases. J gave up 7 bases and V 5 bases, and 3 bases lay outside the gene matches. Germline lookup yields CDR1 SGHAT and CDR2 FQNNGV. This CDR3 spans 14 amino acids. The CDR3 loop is CASSQDRGREKLFF. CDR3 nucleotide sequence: TGTGCCAGCAGCCAGGACAGGGGGCGTGAAAAACTGTTTTTT.

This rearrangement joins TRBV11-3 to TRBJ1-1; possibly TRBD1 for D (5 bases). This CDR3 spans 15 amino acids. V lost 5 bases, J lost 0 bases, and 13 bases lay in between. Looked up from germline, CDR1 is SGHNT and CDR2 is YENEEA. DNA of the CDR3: TGTGCCAGCAGCACCAGCCGGGGGGTGAACACTGAAGCTTTCTTT. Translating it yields CASSTSRGVNTEAFF.

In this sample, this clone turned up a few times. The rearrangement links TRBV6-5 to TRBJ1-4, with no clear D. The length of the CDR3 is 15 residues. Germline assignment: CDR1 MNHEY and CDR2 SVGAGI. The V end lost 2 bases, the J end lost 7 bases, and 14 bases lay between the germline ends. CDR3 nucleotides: TGTGCCAGCAGTTACCTGATCAGGTCTATTGAAAAACTGTTTTTT. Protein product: CASSYLIRSIEKLFF.

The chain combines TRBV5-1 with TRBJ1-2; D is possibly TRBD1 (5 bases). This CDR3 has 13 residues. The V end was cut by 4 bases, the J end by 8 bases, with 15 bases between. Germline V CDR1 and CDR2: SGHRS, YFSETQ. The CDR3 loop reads CASSPDRIGGYTF. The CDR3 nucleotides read TGCGCCAGCAGCCCTGACAGAATTGGAGGCTACACCTTC.

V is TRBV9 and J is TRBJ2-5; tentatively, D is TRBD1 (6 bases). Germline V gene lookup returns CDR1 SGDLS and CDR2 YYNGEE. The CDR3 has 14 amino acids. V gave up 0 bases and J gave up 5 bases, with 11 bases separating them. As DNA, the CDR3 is TGTGCCAGCAGCGTAGGTTACAGGGACGAGACCCAGTACTTC. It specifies CASSVGYRDETQYF.

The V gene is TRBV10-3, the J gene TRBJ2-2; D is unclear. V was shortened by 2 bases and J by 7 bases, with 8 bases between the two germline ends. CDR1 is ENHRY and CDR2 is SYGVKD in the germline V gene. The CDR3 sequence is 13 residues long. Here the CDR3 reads CAISEDSIGELFF. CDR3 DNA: TGTGCCATCAGTGAGGACTCGATCGGGGAGCTGTTTTTT.

CDR3 sequence reads: CASSPRDSSGNTIYF. The CDR3 DNA sequence: TGTGCCAGCAGCCCGAGGGACAGCTCTGGAAACACCATATATTTT. The J gene is TRBJ1-3, the V gene TRBV5-4, with 7 bases fitting TRBD1. With V trimmed by 4 bases and J by 0 bases, 4 bases remained unmatched. There are 15 residues in the CDR3. CDR1 and CDR2 (germline): SGHNT, YYREEE (reference sequence).

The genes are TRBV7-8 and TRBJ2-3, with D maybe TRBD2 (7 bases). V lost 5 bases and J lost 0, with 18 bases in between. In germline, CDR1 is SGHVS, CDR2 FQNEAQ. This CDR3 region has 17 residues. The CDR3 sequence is CASSPLEGGASTDTQYF. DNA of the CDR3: TGTGCCAGCAGCCCCTTAGAAGGGGGGGCTAGCACAGATACGCAGTATTTT.

The CDR3 region is CASSEPGLYNEQFF. The DNA of the CDR3 is TGTGCCAGCAGCGAACCGGGACTATACAATGAGCAGTTCTTC. The chain links TRBV9 to TRBJ2-1; 7 bases align to TRBD2. V trimming: 3 bases; J trimming: 4 bases; junction bases outside the gene matches: 4. This CDR3 contains 14 residues. The germline CDR1 and CDR2 sequences are SGDLS and YYNGEE.

In DNA form, the CDR3 reads TGTGCCATCATGGGCAGCACAGATACGCAGTATTTT. It translates to CAIMGSTDTQYF. V gene TRBV10-3 combines with J gene TRBJ2-3; D gene unclear. With 7 bases removed from V and 0 bases from J, the gap between germline ends came to 5 bases. Germline V gives CDR1 ENHRY, CDR2 SYGVKD. CDR3 length: 12 amino acids.

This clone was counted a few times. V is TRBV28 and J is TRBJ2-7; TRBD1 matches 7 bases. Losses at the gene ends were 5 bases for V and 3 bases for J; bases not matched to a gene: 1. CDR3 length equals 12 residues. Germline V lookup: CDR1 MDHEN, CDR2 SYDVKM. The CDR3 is CASSDRDYEQYV. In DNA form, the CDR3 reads TGTGCCAGCAGTGACAGGGACTACGAGCAGTACGTC.

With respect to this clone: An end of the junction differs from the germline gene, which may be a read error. As DNA, the CDR3 is TGTGCCAGCAGCATAGACCGCGCTCGCGAGCAGTACTTC. This gives the protein CASSIDRAREQYF. The chain combines TRBV11-3 with TRBJ2-7; unclear D gene. The CDR3 sequence is 13 residues long. Germline V gives CDR1 SGHNT, CDR2 YENEEA.

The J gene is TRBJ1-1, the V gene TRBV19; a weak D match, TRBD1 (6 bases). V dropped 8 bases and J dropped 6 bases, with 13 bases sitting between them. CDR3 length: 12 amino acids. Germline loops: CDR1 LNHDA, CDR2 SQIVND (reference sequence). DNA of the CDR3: TGTGCCAGTGTGGGGGGGCCCGCTGAAGCTTTCTTT. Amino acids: CASVGGPAEAFF. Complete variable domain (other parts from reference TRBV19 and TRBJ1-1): DGGITQSPKYLFRKEGQNVTLSCEQNLNHDAMYWYRQDPGQGLRLIYYSQIVNDFQKGDIAEGYSVSREKKESFPLTVTSAQKNPTAFYLCASVGGPAEAFFGQGTRLTVV.

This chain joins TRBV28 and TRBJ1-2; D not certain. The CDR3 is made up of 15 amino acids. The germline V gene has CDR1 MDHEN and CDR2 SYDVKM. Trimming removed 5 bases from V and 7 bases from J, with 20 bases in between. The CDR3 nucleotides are TGTGCCAGCAGTCCCGACCCCAAGGTTGCAGGTGGCTACACCTTC. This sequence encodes CASSPDPKVAGGYTF.

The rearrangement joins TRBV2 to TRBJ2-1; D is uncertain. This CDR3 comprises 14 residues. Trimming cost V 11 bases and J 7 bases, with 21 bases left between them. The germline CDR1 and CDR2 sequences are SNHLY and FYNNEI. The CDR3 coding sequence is TGTGCCGTCCCGGCCTCCGTAGTACAGAATGAGCAGTTCTTC. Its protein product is CAVPASVVQNEQFF.

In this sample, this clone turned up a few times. CDR3 residues: CASSLDRGRKEAFF. DNA of the CDR3: TGCGCCAGCAGCTTGGACAGGGGGCGCAAAGAAGCTTTCTTT. V is TRBV5-1 and J is TRBJ1-1; 9 nucleotides line up with TRBD1. The germline V gene has CDR1 SGHRS and CDR2 YFSETQ. Losses at the gene ends were 0 bases for V and 8 bases for J; bases not matched to a gene: 5. This CDR3 is 14 amino acids long.

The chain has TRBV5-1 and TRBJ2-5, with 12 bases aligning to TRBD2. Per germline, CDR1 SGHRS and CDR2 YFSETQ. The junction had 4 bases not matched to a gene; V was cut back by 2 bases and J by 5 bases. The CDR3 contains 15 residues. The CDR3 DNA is TGCGCCAGCAGCTTATCGACTAGCGGGGGTGAGACCCAGTACTTC. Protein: CASSLSTSGGETQYF.

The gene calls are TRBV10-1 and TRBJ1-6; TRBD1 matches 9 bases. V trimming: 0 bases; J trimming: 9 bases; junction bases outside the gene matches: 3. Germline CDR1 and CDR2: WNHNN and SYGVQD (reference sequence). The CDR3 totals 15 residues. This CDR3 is CASSESTGGSSPLHF. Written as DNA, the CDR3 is TGCGCCAGCAGTGAGTCGACAGGGGGTTCTTCACCCCTCCACTTT.

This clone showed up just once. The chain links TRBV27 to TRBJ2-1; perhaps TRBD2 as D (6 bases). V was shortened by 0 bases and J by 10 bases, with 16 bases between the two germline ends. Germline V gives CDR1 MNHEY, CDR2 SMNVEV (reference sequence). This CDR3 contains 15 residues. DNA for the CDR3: TGTGCCAGCAGTTTATCGGGGGGAGCCAAGATGGAGCAGTTCTTC. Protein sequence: CASSLSGGAKMEQFF.

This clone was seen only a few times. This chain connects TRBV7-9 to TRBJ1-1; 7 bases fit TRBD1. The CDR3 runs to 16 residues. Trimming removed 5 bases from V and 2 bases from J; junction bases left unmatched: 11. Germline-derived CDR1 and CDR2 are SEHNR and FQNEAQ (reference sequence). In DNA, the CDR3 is TGTGCCAGCAGCCATCCACAGGGGTCCATAAACACTGAAGCTTTCTTT. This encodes CASSHPQGSINTEAFF.

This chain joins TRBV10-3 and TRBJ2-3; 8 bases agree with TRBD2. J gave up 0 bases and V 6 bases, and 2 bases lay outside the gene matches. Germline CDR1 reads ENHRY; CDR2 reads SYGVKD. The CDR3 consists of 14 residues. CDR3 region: CAISRGGSTDTQYF. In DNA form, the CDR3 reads TGTGCCATCAGCCGGGGGGGCAGCACAGATACGCAGTATTTT.

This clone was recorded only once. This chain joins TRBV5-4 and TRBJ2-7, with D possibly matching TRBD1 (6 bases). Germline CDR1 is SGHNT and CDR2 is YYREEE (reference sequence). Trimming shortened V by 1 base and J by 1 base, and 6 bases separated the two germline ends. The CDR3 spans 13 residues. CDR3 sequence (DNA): TGTGCCAGCAGCTTGACAGGGTCCTACGAGCAGTACTTC. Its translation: CASSLTGSYEQYF.

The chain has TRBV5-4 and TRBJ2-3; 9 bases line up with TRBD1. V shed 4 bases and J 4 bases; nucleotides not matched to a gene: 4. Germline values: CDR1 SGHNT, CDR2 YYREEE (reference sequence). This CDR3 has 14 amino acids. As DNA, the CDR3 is TGTGCCAGCAGCCCGGGACAGGGCTCAGATACGCAGTATTTT. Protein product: CASSPGQGSDTQYF.

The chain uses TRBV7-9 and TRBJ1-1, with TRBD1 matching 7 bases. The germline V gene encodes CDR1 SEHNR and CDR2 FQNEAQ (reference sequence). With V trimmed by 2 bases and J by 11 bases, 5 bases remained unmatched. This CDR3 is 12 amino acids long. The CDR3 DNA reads TGTGCCAGCAGCTTAACCGACAGGGACGCTTTCTTT. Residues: CASSLTDRDAFF.

The CDR3 bases are TGTGCCACAGGAACAGGTCCCGGAAACACCATATATTTT. Its protein product is CATGTGPGNTIYF. The chain links TRBV10-3 to TRBJ1-3; possible D gene TRBD1, 5 bases. The CDR3 is made up of 13 amino acids. Germline V lookup: CDR1 ENHRY, CDR2 SYGVKD. Deletions cut 10 bases from V and 4 bases from J, with 14 bases between.